The TCR beta chain under discussion was sequenced for a study of identical twins. General study results and limits: While abundant cord blood beta clonotypes carried fewer insertions, memory repertoires showed no such pattern. Out-of-frame beta sequences exhibited a weaker degree of excess twin sharing. Some out-of-frame alpha sequences were shared by twins, and these showed excess low generation probability.

V lost 3 bases to trimming and J lost 3 bases; unmatched junction nucleotides: 4. This CDR3 is built from 14 residues. Germline V gene sequence: CDR1 SGHRS, CDR2 YFSETQ. Each CDR3 protein is one row after TCRdb ran MiXCR on the 5' RACE reads. Among some 500,000 distinct CDR3 sequences listed, around 20% were seen once. Turning to this clonotype: Its specificity is not known.

All of the donors were Caucasians in good health. This same sample was also part of a study on T cells expressing NK-cell markers.

The source material was CD4+ T cells sorted from blood. This sequence was found in a woman in her late teens or twenties in good health. V and J are TRBV5-1 and TRBJ1-1, with 8 bases fitting TRBD1. CDR3: CASSSTGAHTEAFF. CDR3 bases: TGCGCCAGCAGCTCGACAGGGGCCCACACTGAAGCTTTCTTT.